The rows below give T cell receptor beta chains drawn from one sample of a study of blood T cell repertoires in COVID-19. The method was immunoSEQ multiplex PCR; TCRdb's version includes in-frame clones alone and lacks a portion of them. The sample has around 99,000 clones, 75% to 90% seen once. Sequenced: peripheral blood. All receptors derive from a woman aged 60-75 years with acute or convalescent COVID-19. CDR3s include the opening cysteine and the closing phenylalanine or tryptophan. D genes are given only for firm matches. Size values are once, few and many counts, or a class for expanded clones, and some rows have none.

J gene,V gene,clone size,D gene,CDR3 protein,CDR3 DNA
TRBJ1-3,TRBV19,-,TRBD1,CASSSRGRGPSGNTIYF,TGTGCCAGTAGTAGCCGGGGCAGGGGGCCATCTGGAAACACCATATATTTT
TRBJ1-4,TRBV5-1,-,TRBD1,CASSFGTGRTNEKLFF,TGCGCCAGCAGCTTTGGGACAGGGAGAACTAATGAAAAACTGTTTTTT
TRBJ1-2,TRBV3-1/TRBV3-2,-,TRBD1,CASSQSEDRDGYTF,TGTGCCAGCAGCCAATCCGAGGACAGGGATGGCTACACCTTC
TRBJ2-3,TRBV30,-,TRBD2,CACGGGGGSDTQYF,TGTGCCTGCGGAGGCGGGGGGGGTTCAGATACGCAGTATTTT
TRBJ1-4,TRBV27,-,-,CASSRDTLKDEKLFF,TGTGCCAGCAGCCGGGACACTCTGAAGGATGAAAAACTGTTTTTT
TRBJ1-4,TRBV2,-,TRBD1,CASRIDRVVTNEKLFF,TGTGCCAGCAGGATAGACAGGGTGGTTACTAATGAAAAACTGTTTTTT
TRBJ2-3,TRBV4-1,-,TRBD2,CASSQASGIRTDTQYF,TGCGCCAGCAGCCAAGCTAGCGGGATACGAACAGATACGCAGTATTTT
TRBJ2-3,TRBV5-1,-,TRBD2,CASSLQGLAGADTQYF,TGCGCCAGCAGCCTACAGGGACTAGCGGGAGCAGATACGCAGTATTTT
TRBJ2-3,TRBV24-1,-,TRBD2,CATSGSSGAKDTQYF,TGTGCCACCAGTGGCTCTAGCGGGGCTAAAGATACGCAGTATTTT
TRBJ1-1,TRBV12-1,-,-,CASSFPRTGFPEAFF,TGTGCCAGCAGCTTCCCCCGGACAGGGTTTCCTGAAGCTTTCTTT
TRBJ2-3,TRBV11-1,once,TRBD2,CASRSTSGSTDTQYF,TGTGCCAGCAGAAGCACTAGCGGAAGCACAGATACGCAGTATTTT
TRBJ2-7,TRBV19,few,TRBD2,CASSISALRGREQYF,TGTGCCAGTAGTATTAGCGCCCTGCGGGGGAGGGAGCAGTACTTC
TRBJ2-7,TRBV4-1,-,TRBD2,CASSQPGLAGDEQYF,TGCGCCAGCAGCCAGCCGGGACTAGCGGGGGACGAGCAGTACTTC
TRBJ1-3,TRBV6-2/TRBV6-3,-,-,CASSYTDSWDGNTIYF,TGTGCCAGCAGTTATACGGACAGCTGGGATGGAAACACCATATATTTT
TRBJ2-5,TRBV7-2,-,-,CASSLRPGDETQYF,TGTGCCAGCAGCTTGCGGCCGGGGGACGAGACCCAGTACTTC
TRBJ2-1,TRBV18,-,-,CASSPRQVAFNEQFF,TGTGCCAGCTCACCACGGCAGGTTGCATTCAATGAGCAGTTCTTC
TRBJ2-3,TRBV27,-,TRBD2,CASSTPGGSSGSTLIDTQYF,TGTGCCAGCAGTACCCCAGGGGGATCTAGCGGGAGCACTTTGATAGATACGCAGTATTTT
TRBJ2-3,TRBV7-9,-,TRBD1,CASSSGQGRKTDTQYF,TGTGCCAGCAGTTCAGGACAGGGCAGAAAAACAGATACGCAGTATTTT
TRBJ2-5,TRBV24-1,once,TRBD2,CATSDLRGGETQYF,TGTGCCACCAGTGATTTGCGGGGGGGAGAGACCCAGTACTTC
TRBJ2-1,TRBV7-3,-,-,CASSFGGGDEQFF,TGTGCCAGCAGCTTTGGAGGGGGCGATGAGCAGTTCTTC
TRBJ1-5,TRBV2,once,TRBD1,CASRGQGNQPQHF,TGTGCCAGCAGGGGACAGGGCAATCAGCCCCAGCATTTT
TRBJ1-2,TRBV4-3,-,-,CASSLGGSYGYTF,TGCGCCAGCAGCCTTGGGGGCTCCTATGGCTACACCTTC
TRBJ2-2,TRBV6-5,-,TRBD1,CASRADRGWTGELFF,TGTGCCAGCAGGGCCGACAGGGGGTGGACCGGGGAGCTGTTTTTT
TRBJ1-1,TRBV27,-,-,CASSHDRVNAEAFF,TGTGCCAGCAGTCATGACCGGGTGAACGCTGAAGCTTTCTTT
TRBJ1-4,TRBV28,-,-,CASSLGDTNIGKLFF,TGTGCCAGCAGTTTAGGGGACACCAACATCGGAAAACTGTTTTTT
TRBJ1-2,TRBV6-5,-,-,CASRKPGFYGYTF,TGTGCCAGCCGAAAGCCGGGTTTCTATGGCTACACCTTC
TRBJ2-5,TRBV18,once,TRBD2,CASSPRGASGGQAVGTQYF,TGTGCCAGCTCACCAAGGGGAGCCAGCGGGGGCCAGGCGGTGGGGACCCAGTACTTC
TRBJ1-6,TRBV6-5,-,-,CASSRRQDNSPLHF,TGTGCCAGCAGCAGAAGACAAGATAATTCACCCCTCCACTTT
TRBJ1-4,TRBV4-3,-,-,CASSRRPGQRNEKLFF,TGCGCCAGCAGCCGTCGCCCCGGACAGAGAAATGAAAAACTGTTTTTT
TRBJ1-2,TRBV18,-,-,CASSLFSSVVF,TGTGCCAGCTCACTGTTCTCCTCGGTTGTCTTC
TRBJ2-1,TRBV30,-,TRBD2,CACGLAGARGNEQFF,TGTGCCTGCGGACTAGCGGGGGCCCGGGGCAATGAGCAGTTCTTC
TRBJ1-4,TRBV9,-,TRBD1,CASSVGGGQSVISYEKLFF,TGTGCCAGCAGCGTAGGAGGGGGACAGTCCGTTATTAGTTATGAAAAACTGTTTTTT
TRBJ2-1,TRBV5-1,-,-,CASSLRSTPKQFF,TGCGCCAGCAGCTTAAGAAGCACCCCAAAGCAGTTCTTC
TRBJ2-4,TRBV2,-,-,CASSEDPGAAKNIQYF,TGTGCCAGCAGTGAAGACCCAGGGGCAGCCAAAAACATTCAGTACTTC
TRBJ1-1,TRBV5-1,once,TRBD1,CASSLIQGANTEAFF,TGCGCCAGCAGCTTGATCCAGGGGGCGAACACTGAAGCTTTCTTT
TRBJ1-1,TRBV6-5,once,-,CASSQDDTEAFF,TGTGCCAGCAGCCAGGATGACACTGAAGCTTTCTTT
TRBJ1-5,TRBV28,-,TRBD1,CASSLGQGSGQPQHF,TGTGCCAGCAGTTTGGGACAGGGATCAGGTCAGCCCCAGCATTTT
TRBJ1-6,TRBV5-5,-,-,CASSWGWGVESPLHF,TGTGCCAGCAGCTGGGGTTGGGGGGTAGAATCACCCCTCCACTTT
TRBJ2-5,TRBV24-1,-,-,CATSDPREETQYF,TGTGCCACCAGTGACCCGCGGGAAGAGACCCAGTACTTC
TRBJ1-5,TRBV9,-,-,CASSQDPIGAQHF,TGTGCCAGCAGCCAAGACCCAATCGGGGCCCAGCATTTT
TRBJ2-4,TRBV7-2,once,-,CASSLRGIQYF,TGTGCCAGCAGCTTAAGGGGGATTCAGTACTTC
TRBJ2-7,TRBV15,few,TRBD1,CATLGSRQGLVRYEQYF,TGTGCCACCTTGGGTTCGAGACAGGGGCTGGTTAGGTACGAGCAGTACTTC
TRBJ2-1,TRBV7-2,-,TRBD2,CASSSQRLAHEQFF,TGTGCCAGCAGCTCACAACGACTAGCGCATGAGCAGTTCTTC